These T cell receptor beta chains were read from a single sample in a study of blood T cell repertoires in COVID-19. Repertoires were generated with immunoSEQ multiplex PCR, while TCRdb's copy carries only in-frame clones and drops some. The sample records 150,000 or so clones, less than 95% being singletons. The source material was peripheral blood. The source is a man in his forties or fifties with acute or convalescent COVID-19. Each CDR3 is given with its conserved first and last residue. The D gene is left open where the match is weak. The size field is filled for only some rows; it gives once, few, many or a size class.

>TRBV6-6|14|.|.|TRBJ1-4
CASSRGLTNEKLFF
TGTGCCAGCAGTAGAGGACTGACGAATGAAAAACTGTTTTTT
>TRBV4-3|15|.|.|TRBJ1-1
CASSQRDGEGTEAFF
TGCGCCAGCAGCCAGCGGGATGGGGAGGGCACTGAAGCTTTCTTT
>TRBV9|14|.|.|TRBJ2-1
CASSVEGRDSEQFF
TGTGCCAGCAGCGTAGAAGGTCGGGATAGTGAGCAGTTCTTC
>TRBV3-1/TRBV3-2|13|.|.|TRBJ1-6
CASSQDRNSPLHF
TGTGCCAGCAGCCAAGACAGGAATTCACCCCTCCACTTT
>TRBV27|17|.|TRBD2|TRBJ2-5
CASRLQTSGGSGKTQYF
TGTGCCAGCAGACTACAGACTAGCGGGGGGAGTGGAAAGACCCAGTACTTC
>TRBV12-3/TRBV12-4|13|.|.|TRBJ1-2
CASSLTGNYGYTF
TGTGCCAGCAGTCTTACGGGGAACTATGGCTACACCTTC
>TRBV4-2|15|once|TRBD1|TRBJ1-2
CASSQEVQGAYGYTF
TGTGCCAGCAGCCAAGAGGTGCAGGGGGCATATGGCTACACCTTC
>TRBV9|13|.|.|TRBJ1-1
CASSAHSNTEAFF
TGTGCCAGCAGCGCCCACTCGAACACTGAAGCTTTCTTT
>TRBV4-1|18|.|TRBD1|TRBJ2-2
CASSQATYGTGSTGELFF
TGCGCCAGCAGCCAAGCTACATACGGGACAGGGTCCACCGGGGAGCTGTTTTTT
>TRBV6-5|16|.|.|TRBJ1-1
CASSYTPPGADTEAFF
TGTGCCAGCAGTTACACTCCACCTGGGGCGGACACTGAAGCTTTCTTT
>TRBV10-2|14|.|.|TRBJ2-7
CASSEASGSYEQYF
TGCGCCAGCAGTGAGGCCAGCGGCTCCTACGAGCAGTACTTC
>TRBV19|14|few|.|TRBJ2-2
CASTQIRVAGELFF
TGTGCCAGTACCCAAATTCGAGTGGCCGGGGAGCTGTTTTTT
>TRBV5-1|14|.|.|TRBJ1-2
CASSPGDSFYGYTF
TGCGCCAGCAGCCCTGGTGACAGTTTCTATGGCTACACCTTC
>TRBV27|15|once|.|TRBJ2-7
CASSLSGAGPYEQYF
TGTGCCAGCAGTTTATCCGGAGCTGGCCCCTACGAGCAGTACTTC
>TRBV5-6|14|.|TRBD1|TRBJ1-2
CASSMTGGDYGYTF
TGTGCCAGCAGCATGACAGGGGGGGACTATGGCTACACCTTC